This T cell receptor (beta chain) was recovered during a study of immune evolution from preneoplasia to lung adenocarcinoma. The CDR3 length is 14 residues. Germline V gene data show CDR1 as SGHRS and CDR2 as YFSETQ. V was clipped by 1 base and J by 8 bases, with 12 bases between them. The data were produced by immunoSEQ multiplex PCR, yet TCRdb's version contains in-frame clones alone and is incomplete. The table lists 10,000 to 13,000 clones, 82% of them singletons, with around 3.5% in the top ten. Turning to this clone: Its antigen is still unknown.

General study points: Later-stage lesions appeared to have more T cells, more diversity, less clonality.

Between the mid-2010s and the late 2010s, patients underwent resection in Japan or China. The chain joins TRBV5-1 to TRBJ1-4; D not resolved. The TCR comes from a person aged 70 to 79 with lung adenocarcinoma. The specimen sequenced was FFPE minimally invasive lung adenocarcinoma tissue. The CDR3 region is CASSLRVAGEKLFF. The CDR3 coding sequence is TGCGCCAGCAGCTTGAGGGTTGCTGGGGAAAAACTGTTTTTT.